This TCR beta chain was documented in a study of pediatric ulcerative colitis. Clones were sequenced by immunoSEQ multiplex PCR, and TCRdb holds only the in-frame ones, with some missing. The table records about 64,000 clones, about 90% of them present only once. CDR1 is SGHAT and CDR2 is FQNNGV in the germline V gene. CDR3 size: 18 residues. Trimming took 0 bases from V and 0 from J, leaving 17 bases between them. The J gene is TRBJ1-1, the V gene TRBV11-2; no clear D. Sequencing was carried out using blood. The clonotype originates from a boy between 10 and 17 years old with severe ulcerative colitis. The CDR3 protein is CASSLDSGGGRMNTEAFF. The CDR3 nucleotides read TGTGCCAGCAGCTTAGATTCCGGAGGAGGCAGGATGAACACTGAAGCTTTCTTT.